These 18 T cell receptor beta chains came from one sample sequenced in a study of blood T cell repertoires in COVID-19. TCRdb's copy holds only in-frame clones and misses some; the assay was immunoSEQ multiplex PCR. The sample holds some 200,000 clones, 70% to 85% seen once. The sequenced material came from peripheral blood. The receptors were sampled from a human donor with acute or convalescent COVID-19. The donor label of this sample is uncertain.

The CDR3 loop reads CASSQHRDRANSPLHF. The CDR3 DNA reads as TGTGCCAGCAGCCAACATCGGGACAGGGCAAATTCACCCCTCCACTTT. The V gene is TRBV14, the J gene TRBJ1-6; 9 bases map to TRBD1. V dropped 2 bases and J dropped 7; count of bases not matched to a gene: 6. This CDR3 has 16 amino acids. Germline V gene sequence: CDR1 SGHDN, CDR2 FVKESK.

V usage is TRBV19 and J usage is TRBJ2-1; 10 bases are shared with TRBD2. V gave up 5 bases and J gave up 2 bases; unmatched junction bases: 3. Germline V CDR1 and CDR2: LNHDA, SQIVND (reference sequence). The CDR3 has 15 residues. Written as DNA, the CDR3 is TGTGCCAGTAGTCTAGGGACTAGCGCCTACAATGAGCAGTTCTTC. It translates to CASSLGTSAYNEQFF.

This clone was observed a few times. The CDR3 nucleotides read TGTGCCAGCAGGCCCGGACAGACAAATTCACCCCTCCACTTT. It codes for CASRPGQTNSPLHF. The chain links TRBV6-1 to TRBJ1-6; TRBD1 is a possible D gene (6 bases). V was trimmed by 6 bases and J by 7 bases, leaving 13 bases between them. Germline CDR1 and CDR2: MNHNS and SASEGT. The CDR3 loop spans 14 amino acids.

The chain recombines TRBV5-1 with TRBJ2-1, with 9 bases identical to TRBD1. Germline loops: CDR1 SGHRS, CDR2 YFSETQ. This CDR3 is 16 amino acids long. Losses at the gene ends were 3 bases for V and 6 bases for J; bases not matched to a gene: 10. This CDR3 is CASSWRLQGQGNEQFF. The CDR3, as DNA: TGCGCCAGCAGCTGGCGTTTACAGGGACAGGGCAATGAGCAGTTCTTC. The full variable domain, rest sourced from reference TRBV5-1 and TRBJ2-1, is KAGVTQTPRYLIKTRGQQVTLSCSPISGHRSVSWYQQTPGQGLQFLFEYFSETQRNKGNFPGRFSGRQFSNSRSEMNVSTLELGDSALYLCASSWRLQGQGNEQFFGPGTRLTVL.

The V and J genes are TRBV30 and TRBJ1-5, with 8 bases lining up with TRBD1. J lost 7 bases, V lost 3 bases, and 5 bases had no gene match. The germline gives CDR1 GTSNPN, CDR2 SVGIG (reference sequence). CDR3 length: 13 residues. The CDR3 loop reads CAWSEQGDQPQHF. DNA for the CDR3: TGTGCCTGGAGCGAACAGGGGGACCAGCCCCAGCATTTT.

The chain has TRBV12-3 or TRBV12-4 and TRBJ1-1; TRBD1 aligns across 7 bases. The length of the CDR3 is 12 residues. Trimming at V came to 5 bases and at J to 9 bases, leaving 6 bases not matched to a gene. The chain's CDR3 is CASSIGQVKAFF. In DNA form, the CDR3 reads TGTGCCAGCAGTATCGGACAGGTTAAAGCTTTCTTT.

The chain recombines TRBV19 with TRBJ2-6; 11 nucleotides line up with TRBD2. Germline V gene data show CDR1 as LNHDA and CDR2 as SQIVND (reference sequence). J was trimmed by 0 bases and V by 5 bases; bases with no gene match: 6. This CDR3 region has 18 residues. DNA for the CDR3: TGTGCCAGTAGTTTGCGACTAGCGGGGCGCTCTGGGGCCAACGTCCTGACTTTC. Residues: CASSLRLAGRSGANVLTF.

The chain links TRBV14 to TRBJ1-1; weak D call: TRBD1 (6 bases). This CDR3 contains 15 residues. In germline, CDR1 is SGHDN, CDR2 FVKESK. Trimming removed 5 bases at V and 2 bases at J, with 15 bases between. The CDR3 protein is CASSKRTAFNTEAFF. DNA of the CDR3: TGTGCCAGCAGCAAAAGGACAGCTTTTAACACTGAAGCTTTCTTT.

The chain combines TRBV6-5 with TRBJ2-5, with D perhaps TRBD1 (5 bases). Trimming shortened V by 0 bases and J by 4 bases, and 9 bases separated the two germline ends. The CDR3 extends over 14 amino acids. Germline values: CDR1 MNHEY, CDR2 SVGAGI. The CDR3 sequence: CASSYSTARETQYF. CDR3 sequence (DNA): TGTGCCAGCAGTTACTCGACAGCGCGAGAGACCCAGTACTTC.

V usage is TRBV4-2 and J usage is TRBJ2-3; D unclear. CDR3 length equals 15 residues. V was shortened by 3 bases and J by 2 bases, with 12 bases between the two germline ends. Per germline, CDR1 LGHNA and CDR2 YNFKEQ. CDR3 sequence: CASSQPTSPTDTQYF. The CDR3 DNA is TGTGCCAGCAGCCAGCCGACTTCCCCCACAGATACGCAGTATTTT.

This chain links TRBV5-1 with TRBJ2-5, with 9 bases that match TRBD1. The J segment lost 1 base and the V segment lost 7 bases, leaving 11 bases of the junction unmatched. CDR1 and CDR2 (germline): SGHRS, YFSETQ. The CDR3 runs to 16 residues. The CDR3 region is CASGSGTGFSQETQYF. CDR3 coding DNA: TGCGCCAGCGGTTCCGGGACAGGGTTCTCCCAAGAGACCCAGTACTTC.

The chain recombines TRBV11-2 with TRBJ2-2, with D perhaps TRBD1 (6 bases). Germline-derived CDR1 and CDR2 are SGHAT and FQNNGV. This CDR3 has 15 residues. With 5 bases removed from V and 2 bases from J, the gap between germline ends came to 12 bases. The CDR3 here is CASSVGQPNTGELFF. For the CDR3, the DNA is TGTGCCAGCAGCGTTGGACAGCCAAACACCGGGGAGCTGTTTTTT. The entire variable domain, with the rest obtained from reference TRBV11-2 and TRBJ2-2, is as follows: EAGVAQSPRYKIIEKRQSVAFWCNPISGHATLYWYQQILGQGPKLLIQFQNNGVVDDSQLPKDRFSAERLKGVDSTLKIQPAKLEDSAVYLCASSVGQPNTGELFFGEGSRLTVL.

The J gene is TRBJ2-6, the V gene TRBV5-1; 10 bases are shared with TRBD1. Germline CDR1 SGHRS, CDR2 YFSETQ. This CDR3 is built from 18 residues. V lost 0 bases, J lost 1 base, and 4 bases stayed unmatched. This CDR3 is CASSLARTGGSGANVLTF. CDR3 sequence (DNA): TGCGCCAGCAGCTTGGCCAGGACAGGGGGGTCTGGGGCCAACGTCCTGACTTTC. The full variable domain, its missing parts supplied by reference TRBV5-1 and TRBJ2-6, is KAGVTQTPRYLIKTRGQQVTLSCSPISGHRSVSWYQQTPGQGLQFLFEYFSETQRNKGNFPGRFSGRQFSNSRSEMNVSTLELGDSALYLCASSLARTGGSGANVLTFGAGSRLTVL.

The chain uses TRBV5-1 and TRBJ1-1; 7 bases line up with TRBD1. Germline CDR1 SGHRS, CDR2 YFSETQ. V lost 7 bases and J lost 0; bases outside the gene matches: 3. This CDR3 has 13 residues. The CDR3 sequence: CASGGGMNTEAFF. Here the CDR3 DNA reads TGCGCCAGCGGAGGGGGCATGAACACTGAAGCTTTCTTT.

The chain has TRBV7-9 and TRBJ1-1, with 10 bases fitting TRBD1. Per germline, CDR1 SEHNR and CDR2 FQNEAQ (reference sequence). The CDR3 totals 17 residues. V was pared by 4 bases and J by 0 bases, with 8 bases of the junction left unmatched. The CDR3 bases are TGTGCCAGCAGCTCGGACAGGGGGAATGTTATGAACACTGAAGCTTTCTTT. Translated, it gives CASSSDRGNVMNTEAFF.

V usage is TRBV28 and J usage is TRBJ2-7; no clear D gene. Germline V CDR1 and CDR2: MDHEN, SYDVKM. V shed 8 bases and J shed 0 bases, with 5 bases lying between them. The CDR3 is 11 residues long. The CDR3 DNA reads TGTGCCAGCGCCAGCTCCTACGAGCAGTACTTC. Its translation: CASASSYEQYF.

V usage is TRBV2 and J usage is TRBJ1-3, with TRBD1 as a possible D gene (5 bases). CDR3 length equals 13 residues. Germline V CDR1 and CDR2: SNHLY, FYNNEI. Trimming cost V 4 bases and J 4 bases, with 8 bases left between them. The CDR3 nucleotides read TGTGCCAGCAGTGTGGCAGGGGGAAACACCATATATTTT. Encoded protein: CASSVAGGNTIYF.

V gene TRBV19 combines with J gene TRBJ1-2, with D maybe TRBD1 (6 bases). V was cut by 7 bases and J by 0 bases, with 12 bases left in between. The CDR3 runs to 14 residues. The V gene's germline CDR1 is LNHDA and CDR2 SQIVND (reference sequence). This CDR3 is CASKRGHANYGYTF. The CDR3 DNA follows: TGTGCCAGTAAAAGGGGACACGCTAACTATGGCTACACCTTC.